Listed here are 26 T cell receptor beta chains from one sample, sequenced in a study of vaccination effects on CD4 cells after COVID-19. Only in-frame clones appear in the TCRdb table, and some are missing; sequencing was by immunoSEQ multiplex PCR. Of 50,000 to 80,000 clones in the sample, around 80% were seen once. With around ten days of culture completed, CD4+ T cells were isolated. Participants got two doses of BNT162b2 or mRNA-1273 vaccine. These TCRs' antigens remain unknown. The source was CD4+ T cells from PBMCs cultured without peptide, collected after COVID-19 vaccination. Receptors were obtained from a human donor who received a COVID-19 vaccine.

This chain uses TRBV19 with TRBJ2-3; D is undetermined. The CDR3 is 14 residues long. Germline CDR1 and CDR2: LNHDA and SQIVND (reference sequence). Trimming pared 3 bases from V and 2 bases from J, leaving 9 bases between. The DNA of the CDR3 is TGTGCCAGTAGTATCCCCATAAACACAGATACGCAGTATTTT. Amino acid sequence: CASSIPINTDTQYF. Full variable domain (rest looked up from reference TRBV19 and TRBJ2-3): DGGITQSPKYLFRKEGQNVTLSCEQNLNHDAMYWYRQDPGQGLRLIYYSQIVNDFQKGDIAEGYSVSREKKESFPLTVTSAQKNPTAFYLCASSIPINTDTQYFGPGTRLTVL.

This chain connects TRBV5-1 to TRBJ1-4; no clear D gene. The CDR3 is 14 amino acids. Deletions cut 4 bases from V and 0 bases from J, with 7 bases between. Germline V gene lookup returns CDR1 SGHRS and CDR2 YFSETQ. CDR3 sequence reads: CASSRDTTNEKLFF. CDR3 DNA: TGCGCCAGCAGCCGGGATACAACTAATGAAAAACTGTTTTTT.

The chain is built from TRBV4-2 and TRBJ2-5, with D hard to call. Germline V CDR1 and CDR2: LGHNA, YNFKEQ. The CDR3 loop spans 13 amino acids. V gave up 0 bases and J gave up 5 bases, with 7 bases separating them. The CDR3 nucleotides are TGTGCCAGCAGCCAAGATTGGTGGGAGACCCAGTACTTC. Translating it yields CASSQDWWETQYF.

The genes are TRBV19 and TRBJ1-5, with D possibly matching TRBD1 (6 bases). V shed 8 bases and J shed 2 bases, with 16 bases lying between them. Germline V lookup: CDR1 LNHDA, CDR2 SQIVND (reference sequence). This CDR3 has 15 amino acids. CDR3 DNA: TGTGCCAGTGGTGGGGGCTATAGAGGCAATCAGCCCCAGCATTTT. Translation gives CASGGGYRGNQPQHF.

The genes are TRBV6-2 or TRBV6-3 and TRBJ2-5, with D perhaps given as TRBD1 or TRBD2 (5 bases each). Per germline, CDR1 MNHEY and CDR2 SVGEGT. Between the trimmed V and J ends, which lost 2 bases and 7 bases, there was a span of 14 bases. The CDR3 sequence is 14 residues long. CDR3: CASSYARGSGTQYF. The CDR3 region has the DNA TGTGCCAGCAGTTACGCGAGGGGATCGGGGACCCAGTACTTC.

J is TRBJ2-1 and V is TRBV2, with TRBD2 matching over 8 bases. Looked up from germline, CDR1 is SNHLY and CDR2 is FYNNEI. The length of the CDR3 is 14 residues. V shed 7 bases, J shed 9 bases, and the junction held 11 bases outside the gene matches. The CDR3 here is CASTALAGPTEQFF. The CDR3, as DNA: TGTGCCAGCACCGCGTTAGCGGGGCCTACTGAGCAGTTCTTC.

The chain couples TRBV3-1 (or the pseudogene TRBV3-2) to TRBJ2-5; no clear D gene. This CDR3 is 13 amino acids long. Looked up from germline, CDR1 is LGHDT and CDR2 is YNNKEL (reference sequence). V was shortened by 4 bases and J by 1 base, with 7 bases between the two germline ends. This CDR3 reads CASSRLGQETQYF. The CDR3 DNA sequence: TGTGCCAGCAGCCGATTGGGCCAAGAGACCCAGTACTTC.

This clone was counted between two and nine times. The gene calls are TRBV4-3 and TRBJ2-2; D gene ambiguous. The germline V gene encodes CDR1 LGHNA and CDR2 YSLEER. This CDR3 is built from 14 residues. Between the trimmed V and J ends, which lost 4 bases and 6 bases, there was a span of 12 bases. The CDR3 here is CASSRVGGAGELFF. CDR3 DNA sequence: TGCGCCAGCAGCCGGGTCGGCGGCGCCGGGGAGCTGTTTTTT.

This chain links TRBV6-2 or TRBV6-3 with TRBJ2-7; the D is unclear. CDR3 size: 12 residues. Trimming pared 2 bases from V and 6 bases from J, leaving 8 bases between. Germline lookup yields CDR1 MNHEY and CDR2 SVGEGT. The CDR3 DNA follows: TGTGCCAGCAGTTACCCCCGGGCCGAGCAGTACGTC. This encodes CASSYPRAEQYV.

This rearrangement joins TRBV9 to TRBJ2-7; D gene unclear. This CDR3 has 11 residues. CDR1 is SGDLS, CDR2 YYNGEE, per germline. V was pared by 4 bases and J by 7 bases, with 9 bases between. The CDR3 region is CASSSEREQYV. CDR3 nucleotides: TGTGCCAGCAGCTCAGAGAGAGAGCAGTACGTC.

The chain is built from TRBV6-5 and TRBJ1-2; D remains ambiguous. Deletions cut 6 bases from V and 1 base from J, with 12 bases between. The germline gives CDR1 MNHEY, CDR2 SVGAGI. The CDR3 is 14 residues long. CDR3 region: CASRTLGRNYGYTF. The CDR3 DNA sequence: TGTGCCAGCAGGACCCTTGGGCGTAACTATGGCTACACCTTC.

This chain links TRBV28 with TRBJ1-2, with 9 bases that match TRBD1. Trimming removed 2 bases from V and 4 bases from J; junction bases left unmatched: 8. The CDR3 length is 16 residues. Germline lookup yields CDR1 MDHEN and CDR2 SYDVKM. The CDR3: CASSLPNRGLVYGYTF. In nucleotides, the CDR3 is TGTGCCAGCAGTTTACCCAACAGGGGGCTGGTCTATGGCTACACCTTC.

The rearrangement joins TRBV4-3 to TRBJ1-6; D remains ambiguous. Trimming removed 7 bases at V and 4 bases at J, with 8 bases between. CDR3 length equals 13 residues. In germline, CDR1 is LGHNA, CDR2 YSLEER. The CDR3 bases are TGCGCCAGCAAGGAGCGGTATAATTCACCCCTCCACTTT. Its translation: CASKERYNSPLHF.

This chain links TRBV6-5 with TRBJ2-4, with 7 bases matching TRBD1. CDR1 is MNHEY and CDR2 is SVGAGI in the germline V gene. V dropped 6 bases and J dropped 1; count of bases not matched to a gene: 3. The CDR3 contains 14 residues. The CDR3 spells CASRLTGAKNIQYF. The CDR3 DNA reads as TGTGCCAGCAGACTGACAGGGGCCAAAAACATTCAGTACTTC.

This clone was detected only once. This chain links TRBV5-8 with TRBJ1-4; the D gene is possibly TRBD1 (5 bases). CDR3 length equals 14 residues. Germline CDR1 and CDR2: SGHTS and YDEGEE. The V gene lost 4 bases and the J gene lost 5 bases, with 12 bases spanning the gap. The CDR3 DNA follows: TGTGCCAGCAGCCCGGGGGGGTTCAATGAAAAACTGTTTTTT. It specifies CASSPGGFNEKLFF.

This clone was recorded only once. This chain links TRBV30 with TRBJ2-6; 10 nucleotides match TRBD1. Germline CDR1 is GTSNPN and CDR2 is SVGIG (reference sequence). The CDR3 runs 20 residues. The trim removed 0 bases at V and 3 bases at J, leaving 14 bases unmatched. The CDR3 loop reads CAWSVMRTGGMVYGANVLTF. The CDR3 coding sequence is TGTGCCTGGAGTGTAATGAGGACAGGGGGAATGGTTTATGGGGCCAACGTCCTGACTTTC.

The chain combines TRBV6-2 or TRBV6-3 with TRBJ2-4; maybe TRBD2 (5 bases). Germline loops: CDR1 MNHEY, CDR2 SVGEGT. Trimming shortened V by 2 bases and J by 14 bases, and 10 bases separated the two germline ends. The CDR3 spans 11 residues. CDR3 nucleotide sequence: TGTGCCAGCAGTTACGGGGAGCGAAAGTACTTC. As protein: CASSYGERKYF.

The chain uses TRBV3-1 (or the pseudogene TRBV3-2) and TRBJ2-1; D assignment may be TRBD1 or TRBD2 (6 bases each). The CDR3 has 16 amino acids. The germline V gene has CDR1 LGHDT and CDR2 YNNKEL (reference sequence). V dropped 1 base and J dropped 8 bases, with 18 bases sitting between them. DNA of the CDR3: TGTGCCAGCAGCCAAGTTTATGGGGGGCTCTTGGATGAGCAGTTCTTC. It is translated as CASSQVYGGLLDEQFF.

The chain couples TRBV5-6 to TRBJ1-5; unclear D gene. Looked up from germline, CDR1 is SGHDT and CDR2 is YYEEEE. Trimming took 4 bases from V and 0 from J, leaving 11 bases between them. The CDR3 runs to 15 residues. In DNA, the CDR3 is TGTGCCAGCAGCCACAGCTCCCCTAGCAATCAGCCCCAGCATTTT. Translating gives CASSHSSPSNQPQHF.

CDR3 bases: TGTGCCAGCAGCAAAGTCGATGGACAGACAAATCAGCCCCAGCATTTT. Residues: CASSKVDGQTNQPQHF. The chain uses TRBV21-1 and TRBJ1-5; TRBD1 is taken as the D call from the table, unchecked against the DNA. TRBV21-1 counts as a pseudogene. The CDR3 runs to 16 residues.

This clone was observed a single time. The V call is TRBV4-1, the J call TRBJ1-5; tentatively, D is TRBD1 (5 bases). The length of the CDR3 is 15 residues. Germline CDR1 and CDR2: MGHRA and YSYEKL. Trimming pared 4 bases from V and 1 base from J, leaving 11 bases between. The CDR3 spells CASSRIGDSNQPQHF. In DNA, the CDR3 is TGCGCCAGCAGCCGAATAGGGGACAGCAATCAGCCCCAGCATTTT.

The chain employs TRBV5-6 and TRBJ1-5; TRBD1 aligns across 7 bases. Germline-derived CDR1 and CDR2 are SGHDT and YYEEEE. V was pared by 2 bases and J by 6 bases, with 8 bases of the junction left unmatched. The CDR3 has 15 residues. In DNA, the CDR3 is TGTGCCAGCAGCTTTATGATGGCAGGGGGTCAGCCCCAGCATTTT. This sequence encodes CASSFMMAGGQPQHF.

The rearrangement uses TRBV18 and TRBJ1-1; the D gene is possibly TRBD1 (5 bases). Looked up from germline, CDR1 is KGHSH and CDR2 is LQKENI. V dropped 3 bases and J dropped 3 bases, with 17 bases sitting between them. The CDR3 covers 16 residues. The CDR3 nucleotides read TGTGCCAGCTCACCTCTCTCTCAGGGAATATACACTGAAGCTTTCTTT. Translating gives CASSPLSQGIYTEAFF.

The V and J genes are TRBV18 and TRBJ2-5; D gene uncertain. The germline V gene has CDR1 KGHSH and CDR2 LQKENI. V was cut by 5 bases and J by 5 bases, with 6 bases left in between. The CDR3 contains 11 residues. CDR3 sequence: CASSAQETQYF. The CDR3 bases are TGTGCCAGCTCAGCCCAGGAGACCCAGTACTTC. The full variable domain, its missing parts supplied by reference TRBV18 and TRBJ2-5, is NAGVMQNPRHLVRRRGQEARLRCSPMKGHSHVYWYRQLPEEGLKFMVYLQKENIIDESGMPKERFSAEFPKEGPSILRIQQVVRGDSAAYFCASSAQETQYFGPGTRLLVL.

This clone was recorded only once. CDR3 in amino acids: CASSEGDGYTF. CDR3 nucleotide sequence: TGTGCCAGCAGTGAGGGGGATGGCTACACCTTC. V and J are TRBV2 and TRBJ1-2, with D perhaps matching TRBD1 (5 bases). The CDR3 sequence is 11 residues long. The germline CDR1 and CDR2 sequences are SNHLY and FYNNEI. V gave up 3 bases and J gave up 6 bases, with 5 bases separating them.

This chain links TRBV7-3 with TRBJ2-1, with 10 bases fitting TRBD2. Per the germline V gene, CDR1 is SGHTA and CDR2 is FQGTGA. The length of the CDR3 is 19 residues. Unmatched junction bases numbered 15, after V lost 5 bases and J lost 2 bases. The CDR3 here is CASSLSGASGGAPYNEQFF. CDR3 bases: TGTGCCAGCAGCCTCTCGGGTGCGAGCGGGGGGGCCCCCTACAATGAGCAGTTCTTC.